The TCR beta chain described here comes from a study (dated by TCRdb to between 2015 and 2017). The study in broad terms: The study set out to test whether tumor-infiltrating Tregs in breast cancer get recruited from blood Tregs or are instead converted in situ from other CD4+ T cell subsets. Paper-wide results and their limitations: The greatest overlap of tumor-infiltrating Treg TCR alpha and beta sequences was observed with tumor naive CD4+ T cells, followed by blood naive CD4+ T cells. The TCR gene usage of tumor memory CD4+ T cells clustered together with blood and lymph node memory CD4+ cells and with lymph node naive CD4+ cells. Rather than covering whole repertoires, validation in the larger cohort was restricted to a single TCR beta V-J rearrangement.

The CDR3 has 14 amino acids, counting the end cysteine and phenylalanine. CDR3 DNA is the only sequence kept; it has 42 bases, read in frame from the first base. Trimming at the junction amounts to 7 bases on V and 5 bases on J, and the germline ends lie 14 bases apart. For CDR1 and CDR2, the germline V gene lists MGHRA and YSYEKL. Full-length TCR variable regions were amplified by 5' RACE PCR with constant-region reverse primers, followed by semi-nested PCR with Nested Universal Primer A. The ReliaPrep RNA Cell Miniprep System was used to extract total RNA, which was then reverse transcribed into 5'RACE-ready cDNA with the SMARTer RACE 5'/3' Kit. Full-length TCR alpha and beta libraries were barcoded with multiplex adaptors and sequenced on an Illumina MiSeq. Turning to the authors' computational methods: For each of nine subset-tissue groups, sequencing data from the five patients were combined, and the groups were compared by unsupervised clustering of TCR gene usage. The Morisita-Horn index was used to calculate repertoire similarity, with shared sequences weighted by how much each contributed to each repertoire. TCRdb passed the public sequencing reads through fastp at Q25 and MiXCR, retaining productive beta sequences. Every distinct CDR3 protein forms one entry, paired with its most common genes and DNA. The V and J calls and clone size are TCRdb's, not the authors'. A total of over 50,000 distinct CDR3 sequences appear in this sample, approximately 23% of them only once. About 3% of the sample is in the top ten clones.

Naive CD4+ T cells were purified with the Miltenyi Naive CD4+ T Cell Isolation kit, with Tregs depleted using CD25 microbeads. Tregs, naive and memory CD4+ T cells from tumor, blood and ipsilateral draining lymph nodes of about 5 breast cancer patients underwent full-length TCR alpha and beta sequencing. Tumor tissue, along with lymph nodes from ipsilateral axillary dissection, was perfused with PBS, minced, and then digested using collagenase I and hyaluronidase. Sorted cell populations were confirmed by FACS to exceed 90% purity. Notes on this clonotype: It has no known antigen specificity. No base quality values were provided; no much bigger clone lies one nucleotide off.

Sequencing was performed on tumor-infiltrating naive CD4+ T cells sorted from the breast tumor. The label giving this sample's cell subset or site can be read as: naive CD4+ T cells, CD4+CD45RA+CD25-. The V and J segments used are TRBV4-1 and TRBJ1-4; the D gene is possibly TRBD1, with 5 bases matching. This TCR was sampled from a female donor with breast cancer. The CDR3 amino acid sequence is: CASTLRWGNEKLFF. The DNA reads as follows: TGCGCCAGCACTCTCAGGTGGGGGAATGAAAAACTGTTTTTT.